These 8 T cell receptor beta chains originate from one sample sequenced in a study of cytomegalovirus exposure and HLA in healthy donors. A multiplex PCR was run with 60 Vbeta primers and 13 Jbeta primers. Libraries were prepared by immunoSEQ multiplex PCR; TCRdb keeps only in-frame clonotypes and omits some of them. The sample contains 160,000 or so clones, around 80% of which appear only once. The sample was PBMCs. The receptors stem from a male donor in good health and CMV-seropositive.

This clone was seen only once. J is TRBJ2-3 and V is TRBV6-5, with 9 bases fitting TRBD1. CDR1 and CDR2 (germline): MNHEY, SVGAGI. V lost 6 bases, J lost 0 bases, and 4 bases stayed unmatched. The CDR3 length is 15 residues. The CDR3 reads CASSQQGASTDTQYF. The CDR3 DNA sequence: TGTGCCAGCAGCCAACAGGGGGCTAGCACAGATACGCAGTATTTT.

The J gene is TRBJ2-5, the V gene TRBV14; D remains unclear. Matching the DNA end better, TRBJ2-7 makes the J call doubtful. Germline V CDR1 and CDR2: SGHDN, FVKESK. CDR3 length equals 14 residues. The CDR3 spells CASSQASQTYEQYF. The CDR3 DNA follows: TGTGCCAGCAGCCAAGCCTCACAGACCTACGAGCAGTACTTC.

The rearrangement links TRBV18 to TRBJ1-2, with D perhaps matching TRBD1 (5 bases). CDR1 KGHSH and CDR2 LQKENI come from the germline V gene. The ends were cut back, 2 bases at V and 4 bases at J, with 11 bases in the middle. The CDR3 runs 14 residues. Here the CDR3 reads CASSPSDSTYGYTF. The CDR3 DNA is TGTGCCAGCTCACCAAGTGACAGTACCTATGGCTACACCTTC.

V is TRBV21-1 and J is TRBJ1-2; no DNA check was done on the table's D call, TRBD1. TRBV21-1 represents a pseudogene. This CDR3 is built from 16 residues. The CDR3 nucleotides are TGTGCCAGCAGCCATCCCGCGGGACAGGGAGGCTATGGCTACACCTTC. It is translated as CASSHPAGQGGYGYTF.

This clone was detected once. The V and J genes are TRBV7-9 and TRBJ2-7; 8 bases map to TRBD2. The germline V gene encodes CDR1 SEHNR and CDR2 FQNEAQ (reference sequence). V was pared by 4 bases and J by 7 bases, with 15 bases of the junction left unmatched. CDR3 length: 16 residues. The CDR3, as DNA: TGTGCCAGCAGCTCATTAGCGGGATTGCTATTGTTGGAGCAGTACTTC. As protein: CASSSLAGLLLLEQYF. Drawing the rest from reference TRBV7-9 and TRBJ2-7, the complete variable domain is DTGVSQNPRHKITKRGQNVTFRCDPISEHNRLYWYRQTLGQGPEFLTYFQNEAQLEKSRLLSDRFSAERPKGSFSTLEIQRTEQGDSAMYLCASSSLAGLLLLEQYFGPGTRLTVT.

This clone was seen only a few times. The chain recombines TRBV28 with TRBJ2-4; D is undetermined. V lost 6 bases, J lost 1 base, and 7 bases lay in between. CDR3 length: 13 amino acids. Germline V gene sequence: CDR1 MDHEN, CDR2 SYDVKM. For the CDR3, the DNA is TGTGCCAGCAGAGAAGAGGCCAAAAACATTCAGTACTTC. It specifies CASREEAKNIQYF. Drawing the rest from reference TRBV28 and TRBJ2-4, the complete variable domain is DVKVTQSSRYLVKRTGEKVFLECVQDMDHENMFWYRQDPGLGLRLIYFSYDVKMKEKGDIPEGYSVSREKKERFSLILESASTNQTSMYLCASREEAKNIQYFGAGTRLSVL.

The chain couples TRBV9 to TRBJ1-1; 10 positions match TRBD1. V was pared by 3 bases and J by 1 base, with 6 bases of the junction left unmatched. Germline lookup yields CDR1 SGDLS and CDR2 YYNGEE. The length of the CDR3 is 16 residues. The CDR3 protein is CASSDDRGRENTEAFF. The CDR3 DNA sequence: TGTGCCAGCAGCGACGACAGGGGGCGGGAGAACACTGAAGCTTTCTTT.

The chain joins TRBV7-9 to TRBJ2-7, with 9 bases matching TRBD2. This CDR3 has 16 residues. V trimming: 5 bases; J trimming: 3 bases; junction bases outside the gene matches: 11. CDR1 and CDR2 (germline): SEHNR, FQNEAQ (reference sequence). Here the CDR3 reads CASSESGGLAGYEQYF. The CDR3 DNA sequence: TGTGCCAGCAGCGAAAGCGGGGGACTAGCTGGCTACGAGCAGTACTTC. Supplemented by reference TRBV7-9 and TRBJ2-7, the full variable domain reads DTGVSQNPRHKITKRGQNVTFRCDPISEHNRLYWYRQTLGQGPEFLTYFQNEAQLEKSRLLSDRFSAERPKGSFSTLEIQRTEQGDSAMYLCASSESGGLAGYEQYFGPGTRLTVT.